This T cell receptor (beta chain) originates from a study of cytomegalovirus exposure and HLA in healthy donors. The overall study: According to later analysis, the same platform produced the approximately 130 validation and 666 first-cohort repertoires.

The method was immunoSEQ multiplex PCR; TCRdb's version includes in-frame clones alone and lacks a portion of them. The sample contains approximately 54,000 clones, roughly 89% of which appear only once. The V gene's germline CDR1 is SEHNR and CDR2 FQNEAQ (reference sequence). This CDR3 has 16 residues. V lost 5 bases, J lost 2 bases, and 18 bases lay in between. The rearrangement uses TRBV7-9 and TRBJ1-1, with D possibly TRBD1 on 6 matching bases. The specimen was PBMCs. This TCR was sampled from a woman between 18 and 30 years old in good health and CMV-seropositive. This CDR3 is CASSPSLDRTNTEAFF. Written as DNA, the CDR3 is TGTGCCAGCAGCCCCTCGTTGGACAGAACAAACACTGAAGCTTTCTTT.